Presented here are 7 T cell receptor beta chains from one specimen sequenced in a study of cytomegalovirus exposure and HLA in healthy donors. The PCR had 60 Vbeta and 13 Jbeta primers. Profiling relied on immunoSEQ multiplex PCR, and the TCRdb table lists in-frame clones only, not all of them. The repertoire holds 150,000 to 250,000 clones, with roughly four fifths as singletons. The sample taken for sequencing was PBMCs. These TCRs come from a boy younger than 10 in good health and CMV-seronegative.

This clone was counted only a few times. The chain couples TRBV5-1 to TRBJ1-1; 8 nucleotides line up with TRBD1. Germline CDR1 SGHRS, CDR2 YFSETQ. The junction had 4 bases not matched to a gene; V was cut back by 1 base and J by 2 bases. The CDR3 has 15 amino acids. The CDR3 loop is CASSLMGQVNTEAFF. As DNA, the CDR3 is TGCGCCAGCAGCTTGATGGGACAGGTCAACACTGAAGCTTTCTTT.

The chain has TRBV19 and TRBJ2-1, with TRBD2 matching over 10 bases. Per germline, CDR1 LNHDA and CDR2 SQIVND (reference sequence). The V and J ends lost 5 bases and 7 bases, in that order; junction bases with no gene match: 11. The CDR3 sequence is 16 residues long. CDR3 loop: CASSSPQAGGPNEQFF. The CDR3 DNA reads TGTGCCAGTAGTTCACCCCAAGCGGGGGGGCCGAATGAGCAGTTCTTC.

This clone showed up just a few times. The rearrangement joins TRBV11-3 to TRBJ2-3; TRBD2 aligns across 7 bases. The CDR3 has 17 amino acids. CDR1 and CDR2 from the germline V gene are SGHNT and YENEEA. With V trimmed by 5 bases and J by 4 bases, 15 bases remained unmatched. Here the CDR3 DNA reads TGTGCCAGCAGCCCCGGGGGACTAACAAAGAACGCAGATACGCAGTATTTT. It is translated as CASSPGGLTKNADTQYF.

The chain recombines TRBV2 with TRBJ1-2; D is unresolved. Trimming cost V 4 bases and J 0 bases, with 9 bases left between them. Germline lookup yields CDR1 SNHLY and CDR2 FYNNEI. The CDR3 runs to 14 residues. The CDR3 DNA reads TGTGCCAGCAGTGGTGAGGGAGCTAACTATGGCTACACCTTC. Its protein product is CASSGEGANYGYTF.

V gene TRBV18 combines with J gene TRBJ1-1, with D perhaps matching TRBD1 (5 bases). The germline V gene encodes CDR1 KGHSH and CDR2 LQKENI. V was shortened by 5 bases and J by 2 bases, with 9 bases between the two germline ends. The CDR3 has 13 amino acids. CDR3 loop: CASSTDSNTEAFF. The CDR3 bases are TGTGCCAGCTCAACCGACAGCAACACTGAAGCTTTCTTT.

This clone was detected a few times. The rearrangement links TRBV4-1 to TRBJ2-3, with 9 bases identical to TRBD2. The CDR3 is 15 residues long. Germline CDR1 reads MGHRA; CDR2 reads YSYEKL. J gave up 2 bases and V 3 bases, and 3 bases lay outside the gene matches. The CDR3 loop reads CASSHTSGYTDTQYF. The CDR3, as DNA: TGCGCCAGCAGCCACACTAGCGGGTACACAGATACGCAGTATTTT.

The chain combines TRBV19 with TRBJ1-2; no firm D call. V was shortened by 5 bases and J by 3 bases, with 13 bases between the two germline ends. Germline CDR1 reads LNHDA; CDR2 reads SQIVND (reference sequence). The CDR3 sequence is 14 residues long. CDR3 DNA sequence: TGTGCCAGTAGTGCCCGGGATTCGGACTATGGCTACACCTTC. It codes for CASSARDSDYGYTF.